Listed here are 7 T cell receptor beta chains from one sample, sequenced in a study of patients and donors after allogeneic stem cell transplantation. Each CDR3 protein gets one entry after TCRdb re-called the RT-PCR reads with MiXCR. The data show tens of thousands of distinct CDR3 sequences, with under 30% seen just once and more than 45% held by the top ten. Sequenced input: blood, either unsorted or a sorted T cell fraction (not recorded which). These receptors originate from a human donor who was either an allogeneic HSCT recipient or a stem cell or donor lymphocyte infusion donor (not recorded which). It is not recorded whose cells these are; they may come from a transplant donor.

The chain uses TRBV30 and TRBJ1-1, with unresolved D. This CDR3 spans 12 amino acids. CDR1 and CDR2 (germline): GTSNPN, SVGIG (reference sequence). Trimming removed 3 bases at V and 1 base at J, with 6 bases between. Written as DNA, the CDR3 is TGTGCCTGGAGAGAAGGGAACACTGAAGCTTTCTTT. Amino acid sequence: CAWREGNTEAFF.

CDR3 residues: CAIRRAGYTEAFF. Written as DNA, the CDR3 is TGTGCCATCCGAAGGGCGGGTTACACTGAAGCTTTCTTT. This chain connects TRBV10-3 to TRBJ1-1, with no clear D. Germline CDR1 reads ENHRY; CDR2 reads SYGVKD. Trimming pared 8 bases from V and 3 bases from J, leaving 13 bases between. This CDR3 has 13 residues.

This chain's CDR3 is CASSSPVTRDNEQFF. CDR3 coding DNA: TGTGCCAGCAGTTCCCCCGTCACTAGGGACAATGAGCAGTTCTTC. The V call is TRBV6-5, the J call TRBJ2-1, with D perhaps matching TRBD2 (5 bases). Per the germline V gene, CDR1 is MNHEY and CDR2 is SVGAGI. Deletions cut 4 bases from V and 5 bases from J, with 15 bases between. The CDR3 spans 15 residues.

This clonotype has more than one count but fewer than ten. The CDR3 bases are TGTGCCAGCAGCCGAGACAGGGTCCCCGGGGAGCTGTTTTTT. Translation: CASSRDRVPGELFF. The rearrangement uses TRBV7-2 and TRBJ2-2, with TRBD1 identical over 7 bases. V lost 5 bases, J lost 6 bases, and 6 bases stayed unmatched. The CDR3 runs to 14 residues. Germline V gives CDR1 SGHTA, CDR2 FQGNSA.

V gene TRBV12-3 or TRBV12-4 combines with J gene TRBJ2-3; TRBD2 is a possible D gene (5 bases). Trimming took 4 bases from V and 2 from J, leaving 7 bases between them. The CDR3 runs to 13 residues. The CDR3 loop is CASSWTFTDTQYF. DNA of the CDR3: TGTGCCAGCAGTTGGACTTTCACAGATACGCAGTATTTT.

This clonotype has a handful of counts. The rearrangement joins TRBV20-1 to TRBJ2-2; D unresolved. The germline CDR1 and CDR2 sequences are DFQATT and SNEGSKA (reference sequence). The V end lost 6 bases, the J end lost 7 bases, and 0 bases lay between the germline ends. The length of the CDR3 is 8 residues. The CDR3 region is CSAGELFF. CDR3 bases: TGCAGTGCCGGGGAGCTGTTTTTT.

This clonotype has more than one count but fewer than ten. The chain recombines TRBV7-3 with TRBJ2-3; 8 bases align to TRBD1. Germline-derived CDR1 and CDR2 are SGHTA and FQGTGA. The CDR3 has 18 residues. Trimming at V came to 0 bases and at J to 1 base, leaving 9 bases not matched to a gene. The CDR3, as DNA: TGTGCCAGCAGCTTAACCCCTCCGGGGACAGGTGGCACAGATACGCAGTATTTT. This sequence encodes CASSLTPPGTGGTDTQYF.